The 24 T cell receptor beta chains presented below share a single source sample, sequenced in a study of T cell changes during pregnancy in multiple sclerosis. TCRdb's table, derived via immunoSEQ multiplex PCR, lists solely in-frame clones and lacks some. The data hold about 93,000 clones, with 85% to 95% observed a single time. Specimen: peripheral blood, collected after pregnancy. These receptors originate from a female donor with multiple sclerosis, enrolled in a pregnancy study.

Only one count was recorded for this clone. The rearrangement joins TRBV13 to TRBJ1-1, with a weak D call TRBD1 (5 bases). Trimming took off 2 bases at V and 5 bases at J, with 12 bases between the two ends. CDR1 and CDR2 from the germline V gene are PRHDT and FYEKMQ (reference sequence). The CDR3 contains 14 residues. The CDR3 region is CASSLLRGRTEAFF. CDR3 DNA: TGTGCCAGCAGCTTACTTAGGGGCAGAACTGAAGCTTTCTTT.

The CDR3 DNA reads TGTGCCAGCAGTTACTCCTCCGGGACATCGGACGAGCAGTACTTC. It is translated as CASSYSSGTSDEQYF. J is TRBJ2-7 and V is TRBV6-5, with a tentative D call TRBD1 (6 bases). The CDR3 is 15 residues long. V shed 0 bases and J shed 5 bases, with 14 bases lying between them. In germline, CDR1 is MNHEY, CDR2 SVGAGI.

The V gene is TRBV7-6, the J gene TRBJ2-3; unclear D gene. The CDR3 loop spans 14 amino acids. V lost 1 base, J lost 0 bases, and 5 bases lay in between. CDR1 is SGHVS, CDR2 FNYEAQ, per germline. The CDR3 nucleotides are TGTGCCAGCAGCTTAGGGGCTAGCACAGATACGCAGTATTTT. Protein: CASSLGASTDTQYF.

V gene TRBV30 combines with J gene TRBJ2-7; TRBD2 agrees at 13 bases. The V segment lost 7 bases and the J segment 4 bases; nucleotides outside the gene matches: 1. CDR1 and CDR2 (germline): GTSNPN, SVGIG (reference sequence). The length of the CDR3 is 12 residues. The CDR3 nucleotides are TGTGCCTTGACTAGCGGGGGGTACGAGCAGTACTTC. This encodes CALTSGGYEQYF.

V usage is TRBV5-1 and J usage is TRBJ2-3; TRBD2 agrees at 7 bases. Germline V CDR1 and CDR2: SGHRS, YFSETQ. The V and J ends lost 0 bases and 4 bases, in that order; junction bases with no gene match: 5. The CDR3 extends over 15 amino acids. CDR3 nucleotide sequence: TGCGCCAGCAGCTTGGCGGGGACTAACGCAGATACGCAGTATTTT. Its translation is CASSLAGTNADTQYF. Supplemented by reference TRBV5-1 and TRBJ2-3, the full variable domain reads KAGVTQTPRYLIKTRGQQVTLSCSPISGHRSVSWYQQTPGQGLQFLFEYFSETQRNKGNFPGRFSGRQFSNSRSEMNVSTLELGDSALYLCASSLAGTNADTQYFGPGTRLTVL.

V is TRBV7-8 and J is TRBJ1-3; no reliable D call. The CDR3 extends over 15 amino acids. Germline assignment: CDR1 SGHVS and CDR2 FQNEAQ. The V end was cut by 1 base, the J end by 1 base, with 8 bases between. CDR3 residues: CASSLDQNSGNTIYF. DNA of the CDR3: TGTGCCAGCAGCTTAGACCAGAATTCTGGAAACACCATATATTTT.

The J gene is TRBJ1-1, the V gene TRBV9; D is ambiguous. The CDR3 runs 13 residues. V was pared by 4 bases and J by 7 bases, with 14 bases between. Germline CDR1 is SGDLS and CDR2 is YYNGEE. CDR3 in DNA: TGTGCCAGCAGCCCCTCCCCCCGGGATGAAGCTTTCTTT. This translates into CASSPSPRDEAFF.

The rearrangement joins TRBV9 to TRBJ2-3, with 7 bases that match TRBD1. This CDR3 is built from 13 residues. CDR1 SGDLS and CDR2 YYNGEE come from the germline V gene. V was clipped by 3 bases and J by 5 bases; unmatched bases: 3. CDR3 in DNA: TGTGCCAGCAGCGGACAGGGTGGAGATACGCAGTATTTT. Residues: CASSGQGGDTQYF.

J is TRBJ2-5 and V is TRBV9; 7 bases agree with TRBD1. There are 15 residues in the CDR3. Germline trimming cut 6 bases from V and 5 bases from J; bases unmatched to any gene: 13. Germline V CDR1 and CDR2: SGDLS, YYNGEE. As DNA, the CDR3 is TGTGCCAGCAATTCTGGACAGGCCTCGTACGAGACCCAGTACTTC. Protein product: CASNSGQASYETQYF.

The rearrangement links TRBV10-1 to TRBJ1-2, with D unresolved. Germline CDR1 and CDR2: WNHNN and SYGVQD (reference sequence). This CDR3 region has 15 residues. The ends were cut back, 2 bases at V and 0 bases at J, with 10 bases in the middle. CDR3 nucleotide sequence: TGCGCCAGCAGTGAGCGGCCTACAGCTAACTATGGCTACACCTTC. Translation: CASSERPTANYGYTF.

The CDR3 sequence is CASSLRTYAGEKLFF. Written as DNA, the CDR3 is TGTGCCAGCAGTTTGAGGACATACGCGGGGGAAAAACTGTTTTTT. The chain combines TRBV27 with TRBJ1-4; tentatively, D is TRBD1 (5 bases). Germline CDR1 is MNHEY and CDR2 is SMNVEV (reference sequence). This CDR3 has 15 amino acids. Trimming left V 3 bases short and J 8 bases short, with 16 bases between.

The chain has TRBV28 and TRBJ1-5; possibly TRBD1 for D (5 bases). This CDR3 comprises 13 residues. Trimming shortened V by 6 bases and J by 6 bases, and 12 bases separated the two germline ends. The germline V gene has CDR1 MDHEN and CDR2 SYDVKM. The CDR3 nucleotides are TGTGCCAGCAGATCAGGGATTAGTCAGCCCCAGCATTTT. Translating gives CASRSGISQPQHF.

The chain links TRBV29-1 to TRBJ1-2, with D maybe TRBD1 (6 bases). This CDR3 region has 14 residues. V was pared by 3 bases and J by 5 bases, with 16 bases between. CDR1 and CDR2 (germline): SQVTM, ANQGSEA. The CDR3 sequence: CSVDGQLTSYGYTF. CDR3 nucleotides: TGCAGCGTTGACGGACAGTTAACGTCTTATGGCTACACCTTC. Based on the CDR3 plus reference TRBV29-1 and TRBJ1-2, the full variable domain is SAVISQKPSRDICQRGTSLTIQCQVDSQVTMMFWYRQQPGQSLTLIATANQGSEATYESGFVIDKFPISRPNLTFSTLTVSNMSPEDSSIYLCSVDGQLTSYGYTFGSGTRLTVV.

The chain has TRBV10-3 and TRBJ2-3; 9 bases fit TRBD2. The ends lost 11 bases at V and 3 bases at J; junction bases unmatched: 12. This CDR3 comprises 15 residues. The germline gives CDR1 ENHRY, CDR2 SYGVKD. The CDR3 protein is CAARGIAGETDTQYF. CDR3 nucleotide sequence: TGTGCCGCCAGGGGGATAGCGGGGGAAACAGATACGCAGTATTTT.

The genes are TRBV5-1 and TRBJ2-3, with a tentative D call TRBD2 (5 bases). Trimming removed 1 base at V and 3 bases at J, with 18 bases between. Germline lookup yields CDR1 SGHRS and CDR2 YFSETQ. This CDR3 spans 17 amino acids. CDR3 amino acids: CASSLRDTARWTDTQYF. The CDR3 nucleotides are TGCGCCAGCAGCTTGCGGGATACAGCGCGATGGACAGATACGCAGTATTTT.

A single count supports this clone. The chain couples TRBV19 to TRBJ2-1; TRBD2 aligns across 9 bases. CDR1 and CDR2 from the germline V gene are LNHDA and SQIVND (reference sequence). Losses at the gene ends were 6 bases for V and 5 bases for J; bases not matched to a gene: 8. The CDR3 is 15 amino acids. The CDR3 DNA reads TGTGCCAGTAGCGAACTAGCGGGCACCCACAATGAGCAGTTCTTC. Translated: CASSELAGTHNEQFF.

The rearrangement links TRBV7-3 to TRBJ1-5; no reliable D call. Between the trimmed V and J ends, which lost 5 bases and 0 bases, there was a span of 8 bases. Germline CDR1 and CDR2: SGHTA and FQGTGA. The CDR3 has 14 amino acids. Written as DNA, the CDR3 is TGTGCCAGCAGCCCCCCCGGTAGCAATCAGCCCCAGCATTTT. It encodes CASSPPGSNQPQHF.

This chain joins TRBV5-4 and TRBJ2-5, with 8 bases aligning to TRBD2. CDR1 and CDR2 from the germline V gene are SGHNT and YYREEE (reference sequence). Trimming took 0 bases from V and 5 from J; bases not matched to a gene: 6. The CDR3 is 15 amino acids. CDR3 nucleotides: TGTGCCAGCAGCTTGGAAGCGGGAGAGAAGGAGACCCAGTACTTC. Its translation is CASSLEAGEKETQYF. Full variable domain (outside the CDR3, taken from reference TRBV5-4 and TRBJ2-5): ETGVTQSPTHLIKTRGQQVTLRCSSQSGHNTVSWYQQALGQGPQFIFQYYREEENGRGNFPPRFSGLQFPNYSSELNVNALELDDSALYLCASSLEAGEKETQYFGPGTRLLVL.

The chain is built from TRBV7-2 and TRBJ1-2; D perhaps matches TRBD1 (5 bases). V dropped 4 bases and J dropped 8 bases, with 14 bases sitting between them. In germline, CDR1 is SGHTA, CDR2 FQGNSA. The CDR3 extends over 13 amino acids. In DNA form, the CDR3 reads TGTGCCAGCAGCTCACGGGGACTGAGGGGCTACACCTTC. This translates into CASSSRGLRGYTF.

The gene calls are TRBV30 and TRBJ1-1; D is uncertain. Trimming removed 2 bases from V and 1 base from J, with 11 bases in between. Germline V lookup: CDR1 GTSNPN, CDR2 SVGIG (reference sequence). The CDR3 has 14 residues. DNA for the CDR3: TGTGCCTGGAGTAATATCAGGCGGAACACTGAAGCTTTCTTT. Translation: CAWSNIRRNTEAFF.

The chain recombines TRBV5-1 with TRBJ2-3; 11 bases agree with TRBD1. Germline V gives CDR1 SGHRS, CDR2 YFSETQ. J was trimmed by 4 bases and V by 4 bases; bases with no gene match: 2. The CDR3 runs to 14 residues. The DNA of the CDR3 is TGCGCCAGCAGCAGGACAGGGGGCGCAGATACGCAGTATTTT. It is translated as CASSRTGGADTQYF.

This clone showed up just a few times. The chain links TRBV30 to TRBJ1-6; TRBD1 matches 8 bases. Germline CDR1 is GTSNPN and CDR2 is SVGIG (reference sequence). The V segment lost 7 bases and the J segment 6 bases; nucleotides outside the gene matches: 2. The CDR3 consists of 12 residues. DNA for the CDR3: TGTGCCTCTGGACAGGGTAATTCACCCCTCCACTTT. Amino acid sequence: CASGQGNSPLHF.

The gene calls are TRBV30 and TRBJ1-1; the D is unclear. CDR3 length: 13 residues. The V gene's germline CDR1 is GTSNPN and CDR2 SVGIG (reference sequence). V was trimmed by 6 bases and J by 0 bases, leaving 11 bases between them. In nucleotides, the CDR3 is TGTGCCTGCGCGGAGACCATGAACACTGAAGCTTTCTTT. This encodes CACAETMNTEAFF.

The chain uses TRBV7-3 and TRBJ2-7; the D gene is possibly TRBD2 (5 bases). CDR1 SGHTA and CDR2 FQGTGA come from the germline V gene. The CDR3 has 15 amino acids. V gave up 1 base and J gave up 6 bases, with 16 bases separating them. The CDR3 DNA follows: TGTGCCAGCAGCTTAAACAACGGAGGAGTCGGCGAGCAGTACTTC. Protein sequence: CASSLNNGGVGEQYF.